Listed below are T cell receptor beta chains from one sample, sequenced in a study of blood T cell repertoires in COVID-19. Assay used: immunoSEQ multiplex PCR; TCRdb lists only in-frame clones, some missing. The data contain approximately 71,000 clones, roughly 84% of them singletons. Sequenced sample: peripheral blood. The receptor source for this set is a man aged 45-65 years with acute or convalescent COVID-19. Each CDR3 is given without its conserved first and last residue. A D gene is named only where the DNA matches it firmly.

TRBD2	TRBV9	TRBJ2-7	ASSVGSGRAHEQY
TRBD2	TRBV19	TRBJ2-1	ASMGLAGPYNEQF
TRBD1	TRBV6-1	TRBJ1-2	ASSEDRGRVGGYT
TRBD1	TRBV5-5	TRBJ2-7	ASSYGTAKYEQY
-	TRBV10-3	TRBJ2-7	AISESISVHEQY
TRBD1	TRBV7-9	TRBJ1-5	ASSPGTGSQPQH
TRBD1	TRBV10-3	TRBJ1-6	AIGGGQGQSPLH
TRBD1	TRBV19	TRBJ2-1	ASSPSRGQGEF
-	TRBV7-3	TRBJ1-6	ASSVTQGPDSPLH
TRBD1	TRBV9	TRBJ1-2	ASSVHAQGADSNYGYT
-	TRBV2	TRBJ2-3	ASSEGTATDTQY
TRBD1	TRBV4-1	TRBJ2-7	ASSQFQGQGYEQY
-	TRBV6-5	TRBJ2-5	ASSFYLGTETQY
TRBD1	TRBV25-1	TRBJ1-5	ASSESGTQGANSQPQH
-	TRBV5-8	TRBJ1-5	ASSYEDQPQH
TRBD1	TRBV5-1	TRBJ2-3	ASSLSGTGGLSGRAQSSTDTQY
-	TRBV28	TRBJ1-3	ASTGSSGNTIY
-	TRBV5-1	TRBJ1-5	ASSLIPNQPQH
-	TRBV13	TRBJ2-3	ASSLGSRGEDTQY
-	TRBV21-1	TRBJ2-1	ASSTGTAWTYNEQF
-	TRBV5-6	TRBJ2-3	ASSAGLLTDTQY
TRBD1	TRBV11-3	TRBJ2-3	ASSLTGDGTDTQY
TRBD1	TRBV27	TRBJ2-3	ASRQSPGQGSDTQY
-	TRBV24-1	TRBJ2-1	ATSHTGFSSYNEQF